This T cell receptor beta chain emerged from a study of siplizumab effects on memory and regulatory T cells (dated by TCRdb to about 2019). In the study overall: The effect of the anti-CD2 antibody siplizumab on alloreactive T-cell subsets was examined in allogeneic mixed lymphocyte reactions constructed from human PBMCs. General conclusions and limits of the study: Greater diversity appeared to be present in unstimulated naive T cells than in memory T cells, and a substantial contribution to the alloresponse seemed to be made by naive cells. No functional confirmation was obtained for the suppressive function of proliferating Tregs from siplizumab cultures. Because sequences below about 10^-5 frequency were poorly captured, only a minor fraction of alloreactive clones could be mapped to unstimulated subsets. The cumulative frequency of alloreactive sequences that could be traced back to unstimulated CD4+ memory T cells was significantly reduced by siplizumab. Among mappable alloreactive CD4+ clones, the Treg-derived fraction averaged 68.8% with siplizumab versus roughly 25% in control reactions. About 75-96% of proliferating CD4+ or CD8+ clones could not be given a naive or memory phenotype.

Library generation was performed with the immunoSEQ multiplex PCR assay. The deep sequencing platform assayed approximately 10^5 TCR templates per sample. Genomic DNA extracted from sorted T cells was used for TCRbeta CDR3 sequencing. Per the original workflow: The R programming language was used for clonal analysis of TCRbeta CDR3 data. Alloreactive CD4+ and CD8+ clones were defined by comparing unstimulated samples with post-reaction CFSE-low samples. By matching sequences to the repertoires of sorted unstimulated Treg and non-Treg cells, each alloreactive CD4+ clone was assigned a regulatory or non-regulatory origin. Entries here come from immuneACCESS through TCRdb and include only in-frame sequences with V and J called. Some clones fail to appear in such tables; in the studies checked, an unresolved V gene covers under half of the shortfall, and the cause of the remainder is unknown. V, J and clone size derive from that table, while D and trimming were established from the DNA sequence. The sample profile shows just over 60,000 clones; around three quarters of them were found once. The ten largest clones add up to 0.35% to 0.5% of the sample.

Additional sequencing covered unstimulated subsets from a few donor pairs, namely CD8+ effector memory, CD4+ naive, CD8+ TEMRA, CD4+ memory and CD8+ naive. Sorted unstimulated T cells and proliferating T cells recovered from mixed lymphocyte reactions underwent TCRbeta CDR3 sequencing. Fresh whole blood from approximately ten HLA-typed healthy donors was used to isolate PBMCs. Taken from the germline V gene (reference sequence), the CDR1 and CDR2 loops are GTSNPN and SVGIG. Trimming takes 0 bases from V and 5 bases from J, and the germline ends sit 5 bases apart. From the cysteine up to the phenylalanine, the CDR3 has a length of 12 residues. Only the CDR3 part of the read is kept: 36 bases, read in frame from the first base. As to this clone: It lacks a known antigen. Base qualities are not provided; no much larger clone lies one nucleotide away.

The rearrangement joined TRBV30 to TRBJ2-1; perhaps TRBD1 is the D gene, with 5 bases matching. The TCR sequence derives from a human donor in good health. Material: memory CD4+ T cells sorted from blood. What the cell subset or site label conveys for this sample: unstimulated CD4+ memory T cells. This receptor has the CDR3 CAWSVDNNEQFF. The DNA sequence is TGTGCCTGGAGTGTGGACAACAATGAGCAGTTCTTC.